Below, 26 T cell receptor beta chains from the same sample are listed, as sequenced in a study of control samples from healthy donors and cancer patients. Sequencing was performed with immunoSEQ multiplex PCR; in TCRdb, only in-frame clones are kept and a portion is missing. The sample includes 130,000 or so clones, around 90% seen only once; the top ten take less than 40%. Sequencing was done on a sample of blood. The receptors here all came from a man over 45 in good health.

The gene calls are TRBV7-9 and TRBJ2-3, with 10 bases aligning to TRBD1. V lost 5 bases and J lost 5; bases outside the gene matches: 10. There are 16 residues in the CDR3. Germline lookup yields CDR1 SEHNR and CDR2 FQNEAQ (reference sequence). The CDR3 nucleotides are TGTGCCAGCAGCCCGGGACAGGGGCCCGCAGTAGATACGCAGTATTTT. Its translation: CASSPGQGPAVDTQYF.

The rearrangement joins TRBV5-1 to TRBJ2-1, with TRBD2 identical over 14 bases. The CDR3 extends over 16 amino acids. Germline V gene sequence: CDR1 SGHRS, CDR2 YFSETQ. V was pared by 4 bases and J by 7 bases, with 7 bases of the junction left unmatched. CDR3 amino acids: CASSPTSGGAYNEQFF. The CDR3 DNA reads TGCGCCAGCAGCCCGACTAGCGGGGGGGCTTATAATGAGCAGTTCTTC.

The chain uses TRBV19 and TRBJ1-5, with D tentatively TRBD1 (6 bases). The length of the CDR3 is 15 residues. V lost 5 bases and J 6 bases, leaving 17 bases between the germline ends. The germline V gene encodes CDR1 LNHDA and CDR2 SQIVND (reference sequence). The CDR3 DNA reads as TGTGCCAGTAGTCGGGACAAAGGAAAGGGTCAGCCCCAGCATTTT. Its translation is CASSRDKGKGQPQHF.

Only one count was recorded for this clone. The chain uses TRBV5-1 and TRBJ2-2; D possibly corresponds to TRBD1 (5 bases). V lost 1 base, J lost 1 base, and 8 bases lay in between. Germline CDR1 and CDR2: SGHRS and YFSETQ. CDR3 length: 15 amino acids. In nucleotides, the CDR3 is TGCGCCAGCAGCTTGACAGGAGAGAACACCGGGGAGCTGTTTTTT. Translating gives CASSLTGENTGELFF.

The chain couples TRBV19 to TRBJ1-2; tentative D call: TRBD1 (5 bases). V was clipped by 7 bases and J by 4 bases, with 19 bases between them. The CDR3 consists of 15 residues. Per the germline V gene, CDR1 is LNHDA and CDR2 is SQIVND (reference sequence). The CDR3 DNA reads TGTGCCAGTAAACCAGACAGCCTCTCCTCCTATGGCTACACCTTC. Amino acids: CASKPDSLSSYGYTF.

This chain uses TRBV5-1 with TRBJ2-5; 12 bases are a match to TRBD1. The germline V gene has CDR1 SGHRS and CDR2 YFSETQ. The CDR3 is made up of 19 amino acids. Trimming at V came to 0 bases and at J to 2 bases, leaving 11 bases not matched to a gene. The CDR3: CASSLAPPGTGGHQETQYF. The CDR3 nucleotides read TGCGCCAGCAGCTTGGCCCCACCCGGGACAGGGGGCCATCAAGAGACCCAGTACTTC.

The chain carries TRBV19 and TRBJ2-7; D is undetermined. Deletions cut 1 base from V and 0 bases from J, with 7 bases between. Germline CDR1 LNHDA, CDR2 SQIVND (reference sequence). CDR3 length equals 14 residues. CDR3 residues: CASSIGATSYEQYF. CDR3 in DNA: TGTGCCAGTAGTATAGGGGCCACCTCCTACGAGCAGTACTTC.

Here the CDR3 DNA reads TGTGCCAGCAGTGAAGGGCAGGGATTTGCCGGGGGGGAGACCCAGTACTTC. The encoded protein is CASSEGQGFAGGETQYF. V gene TRBV6-1 combines with J gene TRBJ2-5, with TRBD2 identical over 7 bases. Germline trimming cut 1 base from V and 5 bases from J; bases unmatched to any gene: 13. The length of the CDR3 is 17 residues. Germline loops: CDR1 MNHNS, CDR2 SASEGT.

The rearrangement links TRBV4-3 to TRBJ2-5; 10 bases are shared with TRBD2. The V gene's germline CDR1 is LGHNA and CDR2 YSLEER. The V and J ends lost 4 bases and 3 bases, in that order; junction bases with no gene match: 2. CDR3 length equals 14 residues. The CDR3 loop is CASSLGLAEETQYF. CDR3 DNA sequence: TGCGCCAGCAGCCTCGGACTAGCGGAAGAGACCCAGTACTTC.

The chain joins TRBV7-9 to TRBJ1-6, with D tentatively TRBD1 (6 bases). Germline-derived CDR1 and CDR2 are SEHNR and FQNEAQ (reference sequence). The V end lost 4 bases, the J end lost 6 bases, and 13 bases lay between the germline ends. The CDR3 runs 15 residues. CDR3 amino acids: CASSSQDSFNSPLHF. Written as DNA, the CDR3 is TGTGCCAGCAGCTCCCAGGACAGTTTTAATTCACCCCTCCACTTT. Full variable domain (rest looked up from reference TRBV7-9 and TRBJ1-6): DTGVSQNPRHKITKRGQNVTFRCDPISEHNRLYWYRQTLGQGPEFLTYFQNEAQLEKSRLLSDRFSAERPKGSFSTLEIQRTEQGDSAMYLCASSSQDSFNSPLHFGNGTRLTVT.

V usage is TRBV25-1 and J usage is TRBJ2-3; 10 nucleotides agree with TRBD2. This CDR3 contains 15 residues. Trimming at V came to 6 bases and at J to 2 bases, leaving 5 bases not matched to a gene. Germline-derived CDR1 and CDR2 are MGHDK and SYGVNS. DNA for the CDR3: TGTGCCAGCAGCCCGGGACTAGCGTACACAGATACGCAGTATTTT. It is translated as CASSPGLAYTDTQYF.

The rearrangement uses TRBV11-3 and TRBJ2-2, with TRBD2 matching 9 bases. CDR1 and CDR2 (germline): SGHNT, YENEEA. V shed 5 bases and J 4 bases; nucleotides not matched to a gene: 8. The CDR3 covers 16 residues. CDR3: CASSPGTSRLTGELFF. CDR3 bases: TGTGCCAGCAGCCCCGGGACTAGCAGGCTCACCGGGGAGCTGTTTTTT.

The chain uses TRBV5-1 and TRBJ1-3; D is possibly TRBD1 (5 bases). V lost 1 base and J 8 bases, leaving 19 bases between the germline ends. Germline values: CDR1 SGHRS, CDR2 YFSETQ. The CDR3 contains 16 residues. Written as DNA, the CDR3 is TGCGCCAGCAGCTTGAGGCCGGGGGTCAAGGACCACACCATATATTTT. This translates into CASSLRPGVKDHTIYF.

The CDR3 DNA reads TGTGCCAGCAGTTACCTTCGTGCCGTGAACACCGGGGAGCTGTTTTTT. Translation: CASSYLRAVNTGELFF. The V call is TRBV6-2 or TRBV6-3, the J call TRBJ2-2; no clear D gene. Trimming shortened V by 2 bases and J by 1 base, and 11 bases separated the two germline ends. The CDR3 runs 16 residues. CDR1 MNHEY and CDR2 SVGEGT come from the germline V gene.

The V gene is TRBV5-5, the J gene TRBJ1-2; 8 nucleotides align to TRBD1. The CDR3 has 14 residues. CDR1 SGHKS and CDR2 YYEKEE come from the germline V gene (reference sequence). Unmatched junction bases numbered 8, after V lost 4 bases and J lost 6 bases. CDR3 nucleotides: TGTGCCAGCAGCCGGAGGGACAGGCAGAATGGCTACACCTTC. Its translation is CASSRRDRQNGYTF.

CDR3 DNA sequence: TGTGCCAGCAGCTACAGGGGGCGCGGAGATACGCAGTATTTT. Protein sequence: CASSYRGRGDTQYF. The J gene is TRBJ2-3, the V gene TRBV7-9; 9 nucleotides match TRBD1. The CDR3 extends over 14 amino acids. The junction had 4 bases not matched to a gene; V was cut back by 4 bases and J by 5 bases. CDR1 and CDR2 from the germline V gene are SEHNR and FQNEAQ (reference sequence).

The CDR3 loop is CSVARITDYEQYF. The DNA for the CDR3 is TGCAGCGTCGCTCGTATCACGGACTACGAGCAGTACTTC. The chain uses TRBV29-1 and TRBJ2-7; D ambiguous. Germline V gives CDR1 SQVTM, CDR2 ANQGSEA. Trimming left V 6 bases short and J 3 bases short, with 15 bases between. The CDR3 spans 13 residues.

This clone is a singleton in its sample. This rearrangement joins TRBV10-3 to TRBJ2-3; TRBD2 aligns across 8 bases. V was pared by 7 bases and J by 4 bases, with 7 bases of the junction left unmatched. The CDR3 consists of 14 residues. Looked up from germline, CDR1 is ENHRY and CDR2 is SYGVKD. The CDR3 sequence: CAITPTGGPDTQYF. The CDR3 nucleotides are TGTGCCATCACCCCGACGGGGGGGCCAGATACGCAGTATTTT.

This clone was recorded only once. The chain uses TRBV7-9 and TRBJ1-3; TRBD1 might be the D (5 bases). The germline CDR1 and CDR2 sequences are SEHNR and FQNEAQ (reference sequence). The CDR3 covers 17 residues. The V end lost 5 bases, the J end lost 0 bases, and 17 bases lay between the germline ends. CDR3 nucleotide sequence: TGTGCCAGCAGCGGACCCGCAGGGCAGTACTCTGGAAACACCATATATTTT. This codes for CASSGPAGQYSGNTIYF.

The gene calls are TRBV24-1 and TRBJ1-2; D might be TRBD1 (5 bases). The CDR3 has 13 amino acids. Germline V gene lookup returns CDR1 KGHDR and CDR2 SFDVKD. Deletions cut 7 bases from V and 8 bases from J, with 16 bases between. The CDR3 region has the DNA TGTGCCACCAGCGGACAAGGGGTTGCCGGCTACACCTTC. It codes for CATSGQGVAGYTF.

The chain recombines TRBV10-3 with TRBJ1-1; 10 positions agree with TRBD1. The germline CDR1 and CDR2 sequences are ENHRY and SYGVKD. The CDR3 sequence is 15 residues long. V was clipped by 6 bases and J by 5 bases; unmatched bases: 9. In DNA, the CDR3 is TGTGCCATCAGGGGGACAGGGGAAGACGGAACTGAAGCTTTCTTT. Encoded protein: CAIRGTGEDGTEAFF.

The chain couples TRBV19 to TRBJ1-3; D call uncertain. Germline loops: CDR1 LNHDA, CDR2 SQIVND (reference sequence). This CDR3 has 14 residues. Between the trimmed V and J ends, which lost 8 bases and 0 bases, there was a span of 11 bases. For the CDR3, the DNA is TGTGCCAGTTCGTTGGGGAGCTCTGGAAACACCATATATTTT. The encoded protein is CASSLGSSGNTIYF.

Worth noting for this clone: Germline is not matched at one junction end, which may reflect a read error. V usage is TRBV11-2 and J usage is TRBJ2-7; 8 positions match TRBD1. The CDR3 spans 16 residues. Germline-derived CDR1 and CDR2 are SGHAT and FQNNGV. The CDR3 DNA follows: TGTGCCAGCAGCATAGAGAGCAGGGGGCCCCCCTACGAGCAGTACTTC. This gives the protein CASSIESRGPPYEQYF.

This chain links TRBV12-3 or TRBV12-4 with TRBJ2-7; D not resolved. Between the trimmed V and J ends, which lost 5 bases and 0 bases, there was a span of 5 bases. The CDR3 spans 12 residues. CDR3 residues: CASSQSSYEQYF. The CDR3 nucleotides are TGTGCCAGCAGTCAGAGCTCCTACGAGCAGTACTTC.

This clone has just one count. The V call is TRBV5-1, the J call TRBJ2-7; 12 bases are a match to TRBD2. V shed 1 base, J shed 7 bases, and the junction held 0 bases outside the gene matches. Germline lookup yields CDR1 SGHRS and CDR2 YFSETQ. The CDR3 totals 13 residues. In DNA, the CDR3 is TGCGCCAGCAGCTTGACTAGCGGGGGGGAGCAGTACTTC. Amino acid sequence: CASSLTSGGEQYF.

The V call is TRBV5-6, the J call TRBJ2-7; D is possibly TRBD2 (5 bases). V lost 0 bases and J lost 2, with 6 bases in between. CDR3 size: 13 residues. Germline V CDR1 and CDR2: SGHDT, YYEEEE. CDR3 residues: CASSLGRAYEQYF. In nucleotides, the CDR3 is TGTGCCAGCAGCTTGGGGCGGGCCTACGAGCAGTACTTC.